This T cell receptor beta chain was observed in a study of blood T cell repertoires in COVID-19. Study summary: Sites across the United States, Italy and Spain contributed samples from acute and convalescent COVID-19.

The authors' processing: Reference gene primer amplification yielded estimated nucleated cell counts. Using immunoSEQ multiplex PCR, the repertoire was profiled, and TCRdb retains in-frame clones only, with some absent. The DNA was the basis for D and trimming; V, J and clone size are from that table. The data contain about 100,000 clones, approximately 80% of them singletons. V shed 4 bases, J shed 0 bases, and the junction held 5 bases outside the gene matches. CDR3 size: 17 residues. The germline V gene encodes CDR1 SGHRS and CDR2 YFSETQ. The chain is built from TRBV5-1 and TRBJ2-3; 13 positions agree with TRBD2. What was sequenced was peripheral blood. The sequence came from a man between 65 and 85 years old with active or convalescent COVID-19. The CDR3 nucleotides are TGCGCCAGCAGCGGTGGACTAGCGGGGGTTAGCACAGATACGCAGTATTTT. Protein sequence: CASSGGLAGVSTDTQYF.